This T cell receptor beta chain came from a study of cytomegalovirus exposure and HLA in healthy donors. Primers: 60 Vbeta forward and 13 Jbeta reverse. Clones were read by immunoSEQ multiplex PCR, and TCRdb kept only the in-frame ones, dropping some. Here the sample spans around 120,000 clones, around 86% being singletons. The CDR3 contains 14 residues. Germline CDR1 and CDR2: LNHDA and SQIVND (reference sequence). The V and J ends lost 4 bases and 3 bases respectively, with 10 bases between them. The rearrangement joins TRBV19 to TRBJ1-5; D gene ambiguous. The sequence derives from a man between 18 and 29 years old in good health and CMV-seronegative. The sample taken for sequencing was PBMCs. The CDR3 nucleotides are TGTGCCAGTAGTACGACTTCGGACAATCAGCCCCAGCATTTT. The encoded protein is CASSTTSDNQPQHF.